The entry below gives a single T cell receptor (beta chain) sequence along with its context. As yet, its antigen is unknown. This CDR3 spans 14 amino acids. The V segment lost 5 bases and the J segment 6 bases; nucleotides outside the gene matches: 3. Looked up from germline, CDR1 is MNHNY and CDR2 is SVGAGI (reference sequence). This entry belongs to a study of T cell responses to AZD1222 COVID-19 vaccine. Study outcomes and limitations: Donors were largely white British and mainly female; clonal diversity was possibly underestimated. Spike-specific TCR breadth and depth were elevated following two AZD1222 doses.

Libraries were prepared by immunoSEQ multiplex PCR; TCRdb keeps only in-frame clonotypes and omits some of them. The sample includes roughly 99,000 clones, 75% to 90% seen only once; the top ten take around 4.5%. The sequencing used peripheral blood, collected on day 0 of AZD1222 vaccination. The rearrangement joins TRBV6-6 to TRBJ1-4; 10 nucleotides line up with TRBD1. The sequence was obtained from an adult in good health. CDR3 nucleotide sequence: TGTGCCAGCAGTCAGGGGACAGGGGATGAAAAACTGTTTTTT. Encoded protein: CASSQGTGDEKLFF.